The sequence of this T cell receptor (beta chain) was determined in a study of low-dose radiotherapy and immunotherapy resistance in tumors. This clonotype was detected ten times or more. Using a constant-region primer together with a V-primer adapter, TCRs were subjected to approximately 20 PCR cycles of amplification. One entry per CDR3 protein, called by TCRdb with MiXCR from the reads. The profile covers some 52,000 distinct CDR3 sequences, with 33% appearing a single time and roughly 8% taken by the ten largest. In germline, CDR1 is SQVTM, CDR2 ANQGSEA. Trimming removed 6 bases at V and 5 bases at J, with 19 bases between. CDR3 length: 14 residues. Time point denoted: after trial treatment. Treatment in this sample: LDRT plus nivolumab, ipilimumab, low-dose cyclophosphamide and aspirin (RACIN trial).

The TCR originated in a male donor with rectosigmoid adenocarcinoma. This specimen was PBMCs, taken after low-dose radiotherapy plus immunotherapy. The chain is built from TRBV29-1 and TRBJ1-2; no definite D call. The CDR3 spells CSVSTWDYSYGYTF. In DNA form, the CDR3 reads TGCAGCGTCTCCACATGGGATTACTCGTATGGCTACACCTTC.